Sequencing of this TCR beta chain was carried out in a study of blood T cell repertoires in COVID-19. About the study: Researchers got acute and convalescent COVID-19 samples from the United States, Italy and Spain.

This clone was seen once. In the authors' methods: Cell counts per sample came from amplifying reference gene primers. The protocol was immunoSEQ multiplex PCR, while the TCRdb copy is restricted to in-frame clones and leaves out a portion. V and J calls and clone size are as listed in that table; D and trimming were resolved from the DNA. This table has 250,000 to 350,000 clones, around 84% appearing once. CDR1 SGDLS and CDR2 YYNGEE come from the germline V gene. V lost 4 bases and J lost 8; bases outside the gene matches: 3. The CDR3 sequence is 11 residues long. The sequencing sample was made of peripheral blood. The sequence came from a human donor with COVID-19, enrolled during active disease. The donor label of this sample is uncertain. This rearrangement joins TRBV9 to TRBJ2-7; 7 bases are shared with TRBD1. CDR3 in DNA: TGTGCCAGCAGCTCGGGACAGCAGCAGTACTTC. The encoded protein is CASSSGQQQYF.